This TCR beta chain was obtained from a study of metastatic and nonmetastatic thyroid tumors. Overall study: Where malignant and benign thyroid patients were concerned, repertoires were compared across blood and tumor or nodule tissue. Study-level results: According to reports, the diversity of TCR beta was significantly higher in malignant thyroid tumors than in benign nodules, and this held in both blood and tumor samples.

After removal of 3 bases from V and 6 bases from J, the junction contained 4 bases not matched to a gene. The length of the CDR3 is 14 residues. Germline-derived CDR1 and CDR2 are SGHTA and FQGNSA. This clone has more than one count but fewer than ten. Its target is not known. Authors' analysis steps: Clinicopathological groups supplied CDR3 differences that were used to build a distant-metastasis classifier for papillary thyroid cancer. TCRdb reanalyzed the PCR reads via MiXCR. None of the V and J calls come from the authors' own analysis; TCRdb made them. The data show about 45,000 clones, with roughly 4% seen just once and around 9.6% held by the top ten. All patients were treatment-naive before thyroid surgery.

The source is a female donor with papillary thyroid cancer or a benign thyroid nodule (not recorded which). Some clones in this sample may be carry-over from other donors' samples. The sample taken for sequencing was blood. The chain recombines TRBV7-2 with TRBJ2-1; 8 bases map to TRBD2. The CDR3 DNA follows: TGTGCCAGCAGCTTCGGGACTAGTTCCAATGAGCAGTTCTTC. It is translated as CASSFGTSSNEQFF. Variable domain in full (rest from reference TRBV7-2 and TRBJ2-1): GAGVSQSPSNKVTEKGKDVELRCDPISGHTALYWYRQSLGQGLEFLIYFQGNSAPDKSGLPSDRFSAERTGGSVSTLTIQRTQQEDSAVYLCASSFGTSSNEQFFGPGTRLTVL.